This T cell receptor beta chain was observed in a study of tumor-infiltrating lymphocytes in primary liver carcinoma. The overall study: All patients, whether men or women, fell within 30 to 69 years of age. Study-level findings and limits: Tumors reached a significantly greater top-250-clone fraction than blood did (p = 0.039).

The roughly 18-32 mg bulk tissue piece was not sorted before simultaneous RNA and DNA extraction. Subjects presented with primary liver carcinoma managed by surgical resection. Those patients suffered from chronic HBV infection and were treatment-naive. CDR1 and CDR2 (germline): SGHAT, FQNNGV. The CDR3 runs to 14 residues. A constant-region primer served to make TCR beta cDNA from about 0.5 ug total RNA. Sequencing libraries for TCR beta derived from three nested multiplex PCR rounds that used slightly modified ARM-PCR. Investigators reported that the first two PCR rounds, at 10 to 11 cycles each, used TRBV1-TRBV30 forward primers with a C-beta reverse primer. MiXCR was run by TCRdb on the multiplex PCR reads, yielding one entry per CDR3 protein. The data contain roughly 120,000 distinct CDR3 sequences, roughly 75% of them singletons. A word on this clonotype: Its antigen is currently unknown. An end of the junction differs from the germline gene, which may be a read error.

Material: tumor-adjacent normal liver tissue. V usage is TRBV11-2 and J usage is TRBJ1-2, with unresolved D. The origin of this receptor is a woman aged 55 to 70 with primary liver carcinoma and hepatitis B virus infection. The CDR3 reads CTSSLESTNCGYTF. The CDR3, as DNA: TGTACCAGCAGCTTAGAGTCTACTAACTGTGGCTACACCTTC.